This is a list of T cell receptor beta chains from one sample in a study of cytomegalovirus exposure and HLA in healthy donors. Sequenced by immunoSEQ multiplex PCR; TCRdb stores in-frame clones only, minus some. The sample holds approximately 230,000 clones, roughly 90% seen once. Sequencing was done on a sample of PBMCs. These receptors all come from a man aged 18 to 29 in good health and CMV-seropositive. The CDR3 runs from the conserved cysteine through the conserved F or W. The D gene is left open where the match is weak. A row's size may be missing; if present it is once, few, many or a size class.

- | TRBJ2-1 | - | TRBV28 | TGTGCCAGCAGTGGACTTGTCGCGGGAAGGAACAATGAGCAGTTCTTC | CASSGLVAGRNNEQFF
- | TRBJ2-3 | - | TRBV30 | TGTGCCTGGGGCCAAAGGGGGACTAGCACAGATACGCAGTATTTT | CAWGQRGTSTDTQYF
- | TRBJ2-5 | - | TRBV7-2 | TGTGCCAGCAGCTTATTCGGCGGGCCACGGGAGACCCAGTACTTC | CASSLFGGPRETQYF
- | TRBJ2-3 | - | TRBV18 | TGTGCCAGCTCACCCCTGAGGGGACCAGATACGCAGTATTTT | CASSPLRGPDTQYF
TRBD1 | TRBJ1-1 | - | TRBV6-5 | TGTGCCAGCAGATATGGGACAGGGAGGACTGAAGCTTTCTTT | CASRYGTGRTEAFF
- | TRBJ1-2 | - | TRBV28 | TGTGCCAGCAGTCCCCCCTTGGGGTACTATGGCTACACCTTC | CASSPPLGYYGYTF
TRBD1 | TRBJ2-7 | many | TRBV27 | TGTGCCAGCAGTCAAGGGACAGGGGATGTCCACGAGCAGTACTTC | CASSQGTGDVHEQYF
- | TRBJ2-7 | - | TRBV11-3 | TGTGCCAGCAGTTTCACAGGGCTGGGCGAGCAGTACTTC | CASSFTGLGEQYF
- | TRBJ1-2 | - | TRBV29-1 | TGCAGCGTTGAAGAGGGGGGTATCGGCTACACCTTC | CSVEEGGIGYTF
- | TRBJ1-5 | - | TRBV25-1 | TGTGCCAGCAGTGACCGCGATCAGCCCCAGCATTTT | CASSDRDQPQHF
- | TRBJ1-2 | - | TRBV7-2 | TGTGCCAGCAGCGTTACCACAGGGAAAACTAGCTATGGCTACACCTTC | CASSVTTGKTSYGYTF
TRBD2 | TRBJ2-1 | - | TRBV4-2 | TGTGCCAGCAGCCCAGGGGCTAGCGGGAGGGGAGGCTCCTACAATGAGCAGTTCTTC | CASSPGASGRGGSYNEQFF
- | TRBJ1-2 | few | TRBV6-5 | TGTGCCAGCAGTGGCGACAGGTCCTACTACACCTTC | CASSGDRSYYTF
- | TRBJ1-2 | - | TRBV19 | TGTGCCAGTAGCTACTTCGGAGGGGAACCTAACTATGGCTACACCTTC | CASSYFGGEPNYGYTF
- | TRBJ2-5 | once | TRBV6-5 | TGTGCCAGCAGTCAACAGGAGGTTGGGAGTAAGACCCAGTACTTC | CASSQQEVGSKTQYF
- | TRBJ2-7 | - | TRBV28 | TGTGCCAGCAGTTTTGGTGGGACTCCCTACGAGCAGTACTTC | CASSFGGTPYEQYF
- | TRBJ2-7 | - | TRBV7-2 | TGTGCCAGCAGCTTTGGGGCGCAGGTCTACGAGCAGTACTTC | CASSFGAQVYEQYF
TRBD1 | TRBJ2-7 | once | TRBV7-6 | TGTGCCAGCTCTTGGAAGACAGGGGCGACTTCCTACGAGCAGTACTTC | CASSWKTGATSYEQYF
TRBD1 | TRBJ2-1 | - | TRBV9 | TGTGCCAGCAGCCCCCGGGACAGACACTACAATGAGCAGTTCTTC | CASSPRDRHYNEQFF
- | TRBJ2-3 | - | TRBV5-1 | TGCGCCAGCAGCCGCGCCCGTGCGGAGACCACAGATACGCAGTATTTT | CASSRARAETTDTQYF
- | TRBJ1-1 | - | TRBV6-1 | TGTGCCAGCAGTGATTTCACTGAAGCTTTCTTT | CASSDFTEAFF
- | TRBJ2-2 | once | TRBV5-1 | TGCGCCAGCAGCCCAGCTAGCGACACCGGGGAGCTGTTTTTT | CASSPASDTGELFF
- | TRBJ1-1 | - | TRBV30 | TGTGCCTGGAGTCCTCCGGACAGACAACCCACTGAAGCTTTCTTT | CAWSPPDRQPTEAFF
- | TRBJ2-7 | - | TRBV27 | TGTGCCAGCAGTCCCCCGGGTCGGGAGTCCTACGAGCAGTACTTC | CASSPPGRESYEQYF
TRBD1 | TRBJ2-1 | - | TRBV29-1 | TGCAGCGTGGGGGGACAGGGAATGAATGAGCAGTTCTTC | CSVGGQGMNEQFF
- | TRBJ2-6 | - | TRBV4-1 | TGCGCCAGCAGCCAAGCACCTGGGGCCAACGTCCTGACTTTC | CASSQAPGANVLTF
- | TRBJ1-5 | - | TRBV19 | TGTGCCAGTAGTATTGTCCCGAAGGGGGTCCAGCCCCAGCATTTT | CASSIVPKGVQPQHF
- | TRBJ2-2 | - | TRBV15 | TGTGCCACCATAGAGGGGGTCGGCACCGGGGAGCTGTTTTTT | CATIEGVGTGELFF
- | TRBJ2-1 | - | TRBV5-1 | TGCGCCAGCAGCTTGGGTGGGCCTAACAATGAGCAGTTCTTC | CASSLGGPNNEQFF